This T cell receptor (beta chain) comes out of a study of tumour-infiltrating T cells in Burkitt lymphoma. Study summary: All epidemiological Burkitt lymphoma subtypes were represented in the cohort. Overall and progression-free survival were predicted by productive clonality.

The study's findings and limits: Public clonotypes, several, appeared across numerous Burkitt lymphoma patients.

This clone turned up a few times. Its antigen remains unknown. The method was immunoSEQ multiplex PCR; TCRdb's version includes in-frame clones alone and lacks a portion of them. This table has some 730 clones, 95% to 96% appearing once. Germline CDR1 is SGHRS and CDR2 is YFSETQ. This CDR3 comprises 16 residues. The trim removed 4 bases at V and 3 bases at J, leaving 9 bases unmatched. Sequences were obtained from tumor tissue. The sequence derives from a human donor with Burkitt lymphoma. The V and J genes are TRBV5-1 and TRBJ2-2; 7 nucleotides line up with TRBD1. The CDR3 region has the DNA TGCGCCAGCAGCAGAGGACAGGCAGGTTACACCGGGGAGCTGTTTTTT. Its translation is CASSRGQAGYTGELFF. Together with reference TRBV5-1 and TRBJ2-2, the CDR3 gives the full variable domain: KAGVTQTPRYLIKTRGQQVTLSCSPISGHRSVSWYQQTPGQGLQFLFEYFSETQRNKGNFPGRFSGRQFSNSRSEMNVSTLELGDSALYLCASSRGQAGYTGELFFGEGSRLTVL.